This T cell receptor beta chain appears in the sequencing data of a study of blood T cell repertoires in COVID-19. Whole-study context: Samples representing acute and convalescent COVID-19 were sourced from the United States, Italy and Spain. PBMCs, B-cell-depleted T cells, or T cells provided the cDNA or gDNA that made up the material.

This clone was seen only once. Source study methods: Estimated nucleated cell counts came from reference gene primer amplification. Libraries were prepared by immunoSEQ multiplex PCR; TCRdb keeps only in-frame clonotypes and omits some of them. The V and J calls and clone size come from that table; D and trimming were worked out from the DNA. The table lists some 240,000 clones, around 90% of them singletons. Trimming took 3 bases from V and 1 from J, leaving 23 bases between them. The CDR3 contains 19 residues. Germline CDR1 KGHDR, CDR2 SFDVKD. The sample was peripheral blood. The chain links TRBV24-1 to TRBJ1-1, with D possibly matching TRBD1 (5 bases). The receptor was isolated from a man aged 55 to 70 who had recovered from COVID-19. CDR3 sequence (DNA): TGTGCCACCAGTGATCGGGCCCCAGGGCAATGCGAGCCGAACACTGAAGCTTTCTTT. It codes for CATSDRAPGQCEPNTEAFF.